Following are 9 T cell receptor beta chains from one sample sequenced in a study of blood T cell repertoires in COVID-19. Profiled with immunoSEQ multiplex PCR; TCRdb holds only in-frame clones, not every one. The sample has more than 65,000 clones, approximately 85% seen once; the top ten hold under 6%. Sequenced input: peripheral blood. Receptor source: a man at least 80 years old with acute or convalescent COVID-19.

This chain joins TRBV23-1 and TRBJ1-5; D gene unclear. TRBV23-1 is placed among ORFs of uncertain function. Trimming cost V 0 bases and J 0 bases, with 15 bases left between them. The CDR3 length is 18 residues. In DNA form, the CDR3 reads TGCGCCAGCAGTCAATCGATACAACAGACATATAGCAATCAGCCCCAGCATTTT. Protein: CASSQSIQQTYSNQPQHF.

This sequence joins TRBV29-1 and TRBJ1-5, with D maybe TRBD1 (6 bases). This CDR3 contains 12 residues. V lost 6 bases and J 3 bases, leaving 9 bases between the germline ends. Germline CDR1 and CDR2: SQVTM and ANQGSEA. CDR3 in amino acids: CSVRGSNQPQHF. DNA for the CDR3: TGCAGCGTCAGGGGCTCCAATCAGCCCCAGCATTTT. Based on the CDR3 plus reference TRBV29-1 and TRBJ1-5, the full variable domain is SAVISQKPSRDICQRGTSLTIQCQVDSQVTMMFWYRQQPGQSLTLIATANQGSEATYESGFVIDKFPISRPNLTFSTLTVSNMSPEDSSIYLCSVRGSNQPQHFGDGTRLSIL.

The rearrangement uses TRBV23-1 and TRBJ2-7; 8 bases map to TRBD2. TRBV23-1 is filed as an ORF, its function uncertain. The CDR3 has 16 residues. V was clipped by 1 base and J by 4 bases; unmatched bases: 9. The CDR3 DNA follows: TGCGCCAGCAGTCAATTCTTACGACTAGCGAGTTACGAGCAGTACTTC. It codes for CASSQFLRLASYEQYF.

V gene TRBV6-5 combines with J gene TRBJ2-1; 10 positions agree with TRBD1. Germline V gene data show CDR1 as MNHEY and CDR2 as SVGAGI. The trim removed 6 bases at V and 3 bases at J, leaving 5 bases unmatched. This CDR3 contains 15 residues. The DNA for the CDR3 is TGTGCCAGCAGCCCGACAGGGGGCGGCTACAATGAGCAGTTCTTC. Translating gives CASSPTGGGYNEQFF.

V and J are TRBV30 and TRBJ2-7; 9 bases agree with TRBD1. V gave up 3 bases and J gave up 0 bases; unmatched junction bases: 0. Per the germline V gene, CDR1 is GTSNPN and CDR2 is SVGIG (reference sequence). CDR3 size: 13 residues. The CDR3 is CAWRGQGSYEQYF. CDR3 coding DNA: TGTGCCTGGAGGGGACAGGGCTCCTACGAGCAGTACTTC.

The sample holds one count of this clone. The gene calls are TRBV6-6 and TRBJ1-1, with TRBD1 matching over 8 bases. The V gene end was trimmed by 6 bases and the J gene end by 11 bases; junction bases not matched to a gene: 20. The CDR3 is 16 amino acids. Germline CDR1 MNHNY, CDR2 SVGAGI (reference sequence). The CDR3 region is CASRPLTGGKAVGAFF. For the CDR3, the DNA is TGTGCCAGCAGACCCCTTACAGGGGGAAAAGCGGTTGGGGCTTTCTTT.

The V gene is TRBV6-2 or TRBV6-3, the J gene TRBJ2-5; the match to TRBD2 covers 16 bases. V lost 2 bases to trimming and J lost 0 bases; unmatched junction nucleotides: 3. This CDR3 comprises 18 residues. CDR1 is MNHEY, CDR2 SVGEGT, per germline. CDR3 nucleotides: TGTGCCAGCAGTTACCAGGGACTAGCGGGAGGGTACCAAGAGACCCAGTACTTC. This gives the protein CASSYQGLAGGYQETQYF.

The chain has TRBV28 and TRBJ1-4; the match to TRBD1 covers 10 bases. The CDR3 length is 18 residues. V gave up 5 bases and J gave up 0 bases; unmatched junction bases: 9. Germline loops: CDR1 MDHEN, CDR2 SYDVKM. CDR3 sequence (DNA): TGTGCCAGCAGTGACCGGGACAGGGGTGGTGCAACTAATGAAAAACTGTTTTTT. Its translation: CASSDRDRGGATNEKLFF. Combining the CDR3 with reference TRBV28 and TRBJ1-4 gives the whole variable domain DVKVTQSSRYLVKRTGEKVFLECVQDMDHENMFWYRQDPGLGLRLIYFSYDVKMKEKGDIPEGYSVSREKKERFSLILESASTNQTSMYLCASSDRDRGGATNEKLFFGSGTQLSVL.

The chain carries TRBV5-5 and TRBJ2-7; 10 bases align to TRBD1. The CDR3 runs 16 residues. V was clipped by 3 bases and J by 3 bases; unmatched bases: 9. Germline values: CDR1 SGHKS, CDR2 YYEKEE (reference sequence). Here the CDR3 DNA reads TGTGCCAGCAGCTCAAACACCGGGACAGGGGTCTACGAGCAGTACTTC. Protein: CASSSNTGTGVYEQYF.